The T cell receptor (beta chain) described here comes from a study of cytomegalovirus exposure and HLA in healthy donors. In regard to this clone: Its specificity is unknown.

V dropped 5 bases and J dropped 5 bases, with 12 bases sitting between them. CDR1 LNHDA and CDR2 SQIVND come from the germline V gene (reference sequence). The length of the CDR3 is 13 residues. Study conclusions and caveats: An Asian-associated ancestry cluster reportedly showed fewer N-insertions than the approximately 690-donor mean in a later analysis.

PCR was performed using 60 Vbeta and 13 Jbeta primers. Measured with immunoSEQ multiplex PCR; TCRdb has only the in-frame clones, and not every one. The repertoire holds 150,000 to 200,000 clones, with about 87% as singletons. The V gene is TRBV19, the J gene TRBJ2-5; D perhaps matches TRBD2 (5 bases). The sample taken for sequencing was PBMCs. This TCR was recovered from a woman between 18 and 29 years old in good health and CMV-seronegative. CDR3 DNA sequence: TGTGCCAGTAGTGACGTACCGGGGGAGACCCAGTACTTC. It yields the protein CASSDVPGETQYF.